The sequence of this TCR beta chain was determined in a study of blood T cell repertoires in COVID-19. Original data processing: Reference gene primer amplification gave estimated nucleated cell counts. TCRdb keeps only in-frame clones here, not all; method: immunoSEQ multiplex PCR. D and trimming were read from the DNA, whereas the V and J calls and clone size are those reported in that table. The data contain around 80,000 clones, around 80% of them singletons. With V trimmed by 5 bases and J by 3 bases, 2 bases remained unmatched. The germline V gene encodes CDR1 KGHSH and CDR2 LQKENI. The CDR3 runs to 13 residues.

The sample taken for sequencing was peripheral blood. This chain uses TRBV18 with TRBJ2-7, with 9 bases that match TRBD1. The TCR was taken from a man aged 80 or over with acute or convalescent COVID-19. DNA of the CDR3: TGTGCCAGCTCAGGGGGACAGGGCTACGAGCAGTACTTC. It translates to CASSGGQGYEQYF.